The clone carrying this T cell receptor beta chain was recorded at least ten times. The data originate from a study of blood T cell repertoires in COVID-19. Study-wide background: Both acute and convalescent COVID-19 samples were obtained from the United States, Italy and Spain. Sample material is recorded as cDNA or gDNA derived from T cells, B-cell-depleted T cells, or PBMCs.

Source study methods: Reference gene primer amplification gave estimated nucleated cell counts. TCRdb's table, derived via immunoSEQ multiplex PCR, lists solely in-frame clones and lacks some. V, J and clone size derive from that table, while D and trimming were established from the DNA sequence. The table shows under 300,000 clones, with more than 60% occurring only once. The origin of this receptor is a woman in her thirties or forties with active or convalescent COVID-19. The source material was peripheral blood.

CDR3 nucleotides: TGTGCCAGTAGCCACGACAGGGGCAGGACTGAAGCTTTCTTT. Translating it yields CASSHDRGRTEAFF. The V and J genes are TRBV19 and TRBJ1-1; 8 bases are shared with TRBD1. V trimming: 6 bases; J trimming: 5 bases; junction bases outside the gene matches: 8. Germline V gene data show CDR1 as LNHDA and CDR2 as SQIVND (reference sequence). This CDR3 is 14 amino acids long.